This record concerns one T cell receptor (beta chain) sequence. Its specificity is unknown. Data came from immunoSEQ multiplex PCR; TCRdb stores just in-frame clones and leaves some out. The table lists roughly 23,000 clones, around 88% of them singletons. The sample comes from a study of lymphopenia after photon versus proton radiotherapy. Findings of the study overall: Post-nadir diversity loss with photons came from oligoclonal expansion, particularly CD8+ Temra cells. Post-nadir TCR diversity decline inversely tracked overall survival among those who died. Proton therapy kept repertoires fairly stable, unlike photons, which gained effector/memory cells. Survival link was tested only in deceased patients; proton benefit remains a possibility.

The source of this sequence is an elderly man with esophageal cancer. The sequencing here drew on peripheral blood, taken from a patient treated with proton-based radiotherapy.

CDR3 protein: CASSNLLSEGTGELFF. The CDR3 DNA sequence: TGTGCCAGCAGCAATTTACTGAGCGAAGGCACCGGGGAGCTGTTTTTT. The V call is TRBV21-1, the J call TRBJ2-2; the tabulated D call, TRBD2, remains unverified against the DNA. TRBV21-1 is a listed pseudogene. The length of the CDR3 is 16 residues.